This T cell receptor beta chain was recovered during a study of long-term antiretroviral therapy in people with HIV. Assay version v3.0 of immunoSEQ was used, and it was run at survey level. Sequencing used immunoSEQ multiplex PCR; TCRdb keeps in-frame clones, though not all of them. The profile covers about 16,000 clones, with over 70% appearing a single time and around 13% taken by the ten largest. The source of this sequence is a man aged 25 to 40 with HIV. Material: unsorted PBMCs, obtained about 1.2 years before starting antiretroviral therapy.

The CDR3 DNA is TGTGCCAGCAGCTCGTTTCAGCTATATGGCTACACCTTC. This encodes CASSSFQLYGYTF. The chain has TRBV16 and TRBJ1-2; D is unclear. Germline-derived CDR1 and CDR2 are KGHSY and FQNENV. With 5 bases removed from V and 5 bases from J, the gap between germline ends came to 12 bases. The CDR3 runs to 13 residues.